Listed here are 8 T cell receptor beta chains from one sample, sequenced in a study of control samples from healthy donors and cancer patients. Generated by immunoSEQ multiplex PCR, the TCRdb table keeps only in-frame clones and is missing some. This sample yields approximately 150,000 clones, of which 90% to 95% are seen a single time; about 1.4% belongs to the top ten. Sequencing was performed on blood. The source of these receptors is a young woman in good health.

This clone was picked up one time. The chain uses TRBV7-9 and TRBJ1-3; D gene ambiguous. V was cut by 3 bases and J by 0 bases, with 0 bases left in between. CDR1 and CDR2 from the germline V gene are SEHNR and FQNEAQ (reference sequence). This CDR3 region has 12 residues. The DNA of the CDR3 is TGTGCCAGCAGCTTCTCTGGAAACACCATATATTTT. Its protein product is CASSFSGNTIYF.

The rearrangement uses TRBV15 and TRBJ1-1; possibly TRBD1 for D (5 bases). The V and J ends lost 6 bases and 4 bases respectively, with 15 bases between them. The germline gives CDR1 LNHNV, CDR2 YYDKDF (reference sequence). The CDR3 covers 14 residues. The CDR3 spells CATSRSGQGTEAFF. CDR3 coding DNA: TGTGCCACCAGTCGTTCGGGGCAAGGCACTGAAGCTTTCTTT.

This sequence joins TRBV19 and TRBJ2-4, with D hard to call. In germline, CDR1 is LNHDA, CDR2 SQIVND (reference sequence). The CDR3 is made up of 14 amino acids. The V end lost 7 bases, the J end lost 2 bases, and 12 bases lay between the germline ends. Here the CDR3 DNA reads TGTGCCAGTAATGATCTTAGCTCCAAAAACATTCAGTACTTC. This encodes CASNDLSSKNIQYF.

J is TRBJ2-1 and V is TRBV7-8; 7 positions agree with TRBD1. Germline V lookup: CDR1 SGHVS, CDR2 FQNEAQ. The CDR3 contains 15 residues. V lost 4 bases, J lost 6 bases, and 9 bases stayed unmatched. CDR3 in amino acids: CASSSQGIGFNEQFF. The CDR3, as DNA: TGTGCCAGCAGCTCACAGGGGATCGGGTTCAATGAGCAGTTCTTC.

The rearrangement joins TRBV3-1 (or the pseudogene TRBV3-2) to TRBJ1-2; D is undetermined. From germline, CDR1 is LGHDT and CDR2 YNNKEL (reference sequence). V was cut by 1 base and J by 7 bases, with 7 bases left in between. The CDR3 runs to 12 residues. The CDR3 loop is CASSQVGSGYTF. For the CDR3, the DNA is TGTGCCAGCAGCCAAGTAGGATCTGGCTACACCTTC.

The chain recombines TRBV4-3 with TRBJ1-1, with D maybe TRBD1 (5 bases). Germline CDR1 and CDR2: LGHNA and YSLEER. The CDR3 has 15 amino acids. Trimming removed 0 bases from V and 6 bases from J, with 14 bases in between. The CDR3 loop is CASSQDGTLEAEAFF. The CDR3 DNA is TGCGCCAGCAGCCAAGATGGGACCTTGGAGGCTGAAGCTTTCTTT.

For the CDR3, the DNA is TGTGCCAGCAGTGAAGAGGTGGGGACTGAAGCTTTCTTT. Its protein is CASSEEVGTEAFF. The rearrangement joins TRBV2 to TRBJ1-1; D not certain. Trimming took off 1 base at V and 5 bases at J, with 8 bases between the two ends. CDR3 size: 13 residues. Germline V gene lookup returns CDR1 SNHLY and CDR2 FYNNEI.

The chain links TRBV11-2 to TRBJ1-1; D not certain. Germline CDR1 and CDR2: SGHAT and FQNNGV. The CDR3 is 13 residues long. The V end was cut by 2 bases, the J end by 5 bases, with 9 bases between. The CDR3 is CASSLMGGTEAFF. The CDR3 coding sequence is TGTGCCAGCAGCTTAATGGGAGGTACTGAAGCTTTCTTT.